The 29 T cell receptor beta chains presented below share a single source sample, sequenced in a study of technical replicates of blood from a handful of donors. Repertoires were generated with immunoSEQ multiplex PCR, while TCRdb's copy carries only in-frame clones and drops some. Here the sample spans tens of thousands of clones, about 92% being singletons. Sample: T cells isolated from PBMCs. Source of these receptors: a human donor in good health.

The chain is built from TRBV7-9 and TRBJ2-3; 9 bases agree with TRBD2. Germline-derived CDR1 and CDR2 are SEHNR and FQNEAQ (reference sequence). The CDR3 sequence is 15 residues long. Unmatched junction bases numbered 3, after V lost 2 bases and J lost 3 bases. The chain's CDR3 is CASSLILAGTDTQYF. The CDR3 DNA reads TGTGCCAGCAGCTTAATCCTAGCGGGGACAGATACGCAGTATTTT.

This rearrangement joins TRBV29-1 to TRBJ2-7; D is possibly TRBD1 (6 bases). From germline, CDR1 is SQVTM and CDR2 ANQGSEA. The CDR3 consists of 12 residues. Trimming stripped 5 bases from V and 5 bases from J, with 13 bases between. This CDR3 is CSVPTGSHEQYF. Written as DNA, the CDR3 is TGCAGCGTTCCCACAGGGAGCCACGAGCAGTACTTC.

The chain joins TRBV15 to TRBJ2-7, with D tentatively TRBD1 (5 bases). The germline V gene has CDR1 LNHNV and CDR2 YYDKDF (reference sequence). The CDR3 has 15 amino acids. V lost 0 bases and J lost 3, with 12 bases in between. This CDR3 reads CATSRDGAGNYEQYF. The CDR3 nucleotides are TGTGCCACCAGCAGAGATGGGGCAGGGAACTACGAGCAGTACTTC.

The chain couples TRBV5-1 to TRBJ2-2; 10 bases are a match to TRBD1. CDR3 size: 15 residues. Germline CDR1 is SGHRS and CDR2 is YFSETQ. V lost 7 bases, J lost 7 bases, and 10 bases stayed unmatched. The CDR3 loop is CASQGRQGALGELFF. CDR3 sequence (DNA): TGCGCCAGCCAAGGAAGACAGGGGGCACTCGGGGAGCTGTTTTTT.

The chain combines TRBV28 with TRBJ2-3; 9 bases agree with TRBD2. The CDR3 spans 21 residues. The V gene's germline CDR1 is MDHEN and CDR2 SYDVKM. V shed 5 bases and J 6 bases; nucleotides not matched to a gene: 27. The CDR3 region has the DNA TGTGCCAGCAGTGCCCGGAGACAGGGAGACTTTAGCGGGAGAGGGAGGGATACGCAGTATTTT. It is translated as CASSARRQGDFSGRGRDTQYF.

The rearrangement links TRBV29-1 to TRBJ2-7; 7 bases match TRBD2. Germline CDR1 SQVTM, CDR2 ANQGSEA. Trimming cost V 2 bases and J 3 bases; bases outside gene matches: 7. The CDR3 totals 14 residues. The CDR3 region has the DNA TGCAGCGTTGAATCAGCGGGGAGGAACTACGAGCAGTACTTC. Protein sequence: CSVESAGRNYEQYF.

V gene TRBV11-1 combines with J gene TRBJ2-7, with 7 bases identical to TRBD1. V shed 5 bases, J shed 5 bases, and the junction held 3 bases outside the gene matches. The CDR3 loop spans 12 amino acids. Germline V gene sequence: CDR1 SGHAT, CDR2 FQDESV (reference sequence). The CDR3 loop is CASSPTGNEQYF. CDR3 bases: TGTGCCAGCAGCCCGACAGGGAACGAGCAGTACTTC.

The chain is built from TRBV5-4 and TRBJ1-1; D may be TRBD1 (6 bases). Trimming left V 5 bases short and J 3 bases short, with 14 bases between. CDR3 size: 14 residues. The germline gives CDR1 SGHNT, CDR2 YYREEE (reference sequence). CDR3: CASSPDRFYTEAFF. For the CDR3, the DNA is TGTGCCAGCAGTCCCGACAGGTTTTACACTGAAGCTTTCTTT.

The chain combines TRBV6-5 with TRBJ1-5; D not certain. The germline V and J ends were trimmed by 6 bases and 7 bases, with 13 bases remaining between them. CDR3 length: 13 residues. The V gene's germline CDR1 is MNHEY and CDR2 SVGAGI. The CDR3 spells CASSPAVYQPQHF. CDR3 DNA: TGTGCCAGCAGCCCGGCGGTATACCAGCCCCAGCATTTT.

This clone was found once. CDR3 bases: TGCAGCGTTGCTGACAGGGGGCAACATGGCTACACCTTC. Its translation: CSVADRGQHGYTF. The chain joins TRBV29-1 to TRBJ1-2; 10 bases line up with TRBD1. This CDR3 has 13 amino acids. CDR1 is SQVTM, CDR2 ANQGSEA, per germline. V trimming: 4 bases; J trimming: 6 bases; junction bases outside the gene matches: 5.

This clone was counted a single time. The gene calls are TRBV29-1 and TRBJ2-4, with D hard to call. Germline loops: CDR1 SQVTM, CDR2 ANQGSEA. V was cut by 3 bases and J by 6 bases, with 9 bases left in between. This CDR3 has 12 amino acids. The CDR3 loop is CSVDDSTNIQYF. In DNA, the CDR3 is TGCAGCGTTGATGACTCCACAAACATTCAGTACTTC.

The chain is built from TRBV27 and TRBJ2-7, with TRBD1 matching over 12 bases. The ends lost 5 bases at V and 4 bases at J; junction bases unmatched: 12. CDR3 length equals 17 residues. CDR1 and CDR2 from the germline V gene are MNHEY and SMNVEV (reference sequence). The CDR3 coding sequence is TGTGCCAGCAGTCCCGAGCTGGGACAGGGGGCGTTTTACGAGCAGTACTTC. This translates into CASSPELGQGAFYEQYF.

The rearrangement joins TRBV19 to TRBJ1-1; possibly TRBD1 for D (6 bases). Trimming stripped 9 bases from V and 1 base from J, with 15 bases between. CDR1 and CDR2 from the germline V gene are LNHDA and SQIVND (reference sequence). The CDR3 consists of 14 residues. The CDR3 region is CASNIRGANTEAFF. The CDR3 DNA is TGTGCCAGCAACATCAGGGGTGCGAACACTGAAGCTTTCTTT.

This clone has more than one count but fewer than ten. J is TRBJ2-7 and V is TRBV11-2; D perhaps matches TRBD2 (6 bases). This CDR3 region has 16 residues. Germline V CDR1 and CDR2: SGHAT, FQNNGV. With 5 bases removed from V and 3 bases from J, the gap between germline ends came to 20 bases. CDR3 region: CASSRRGRDAYYEQYF. CDR3 nucleotides: TGTGCCAGCAGCCGCCGTGGGCGGGACGCGTACTACGAGCAGTACTTC.

The chain links TRBV4-1 to TRBJ2-7, with a possible D match to TRBD1 (6 bases). Germline V gives CDR1 MGHRA, CDR2 YSYEKL. V lost 3 bases to trimming and J lost 6 bases, with 21 bases between them. The CDR3 sequence is 16 residues long. This CDR3 reads CASSHSRTEASSEQYF. CDR3 sequence (DNA): TGCGCCAGCAGCCACTCTCGGACAGAAGCTTCCAGCGAGCAGTACTTC.

The chain is built from TRBV15 and TRBJ1-4; D gene unclear. The CDR3 spans 15 residues. Deletions cut 3 bases from V and 0 bases from J, with 8 bases between. CDR1 is LNHNV and CDR2 is YYDKDF in the germline V gene (reference sequence). CDR3 region: CATSSTGTTNEKLFF. In DNA, the CDR3 is TGTGCCACCAGCAGTACCGGGACAACTAATGAAAAACTGTTTTTT.

This clone was seen only once. V and J are TRBV7-2 and TRBJ2-7; 7 bases map to TRBD2. V shed 5 bases and J 4 bases; nucleotides not matched to a gene: 5. In germline, CDR1 is SGHTA, CDR2 FQGNSA. The CDR3 length is 13 residues. The CDR3 region is CASSPPAGYEQYF. In nucleotides, the CDR3 is TGTGCCAGCAGCCCCCCAGCGGGGTACGAGCAGTACTTC.

The genes are TRBV28 and TRBJ2-7, with TRBD1 identical over 7 bases. V shed 4 bases and J 9 bases; nucleotides not matched to a gene: 9. Germline V CDR1 and CDR2: MDHEN, SYDVKM. The CDR3 loop spans 13 amino acids. The CDR3 sequence is CASSSSYRGGQYF. The CDR3 DNA is TGTGCCAGCAGTTCCTCCTACAGGGGCGGGCAGTACTTC.

The CDR3: CASSKRQGCDSGNTIYF. The CDR3 bases are TGTGCCAGCAGCAAAAGACAGGGTTGCGACTCTGGAAACACCATATATTTT. V usage is TRBV21-1 and J usage is TRBJ1-3; the D call of TRBD1 is as the table states it, not checked on the DNA. TRBV21-1 is a pseudogene locus. There are 17 residues in the CDR3.

The chain carries TRBV20-1 and TRBJ2-5, with TRBD2 matching over 8 bases. Germline V CDR1 and CDR2: DFQATT, SNEGSKA (reference sequence). V was pared by 6 bases and J by 5 bases, with 2 bases of the junction left unmatched. This CDR3 comprises 11 residues. DNA for the CDR3: TGCAGTGCCCCTAGCGGGGAGACCCAGTACTTC. This gives the protein CSAPSGETQYF.

The chain carries TRBV19 and TRBJ2-5, with TRBD2 matching over 11 bases. Germline CDR1 reads LNHDA; CDR2 reads SQIVND (reference sequence). Germline trimming cut 3 bases from V and 5 bases from J; bases unmatched to any gene: 8. The CDR3 consists of 16 residues. DNA of the CDR3: TGTGCCAGTAGTATCAACCCTAGCGGGGGGAGGGAGACCCAGTACTTC. Its translation: CASSINPSGGRETQYF. The complete variable domain, with remaining parts taken from reference TRBV19 and TRBJ2-5, reads DGGITQSPKYLFRKEGQNVTLSCEQNLNHDAMYWYRQDPGQGLRLIYYSQIVNDFQKGDIAEGYSVSREKKESFPLTVTSAQKNPTAFYLCASSINPSGGRETQYFGPGTRLLVL.

The chain couples TRBV5-4 to TRBJ2-2; the match to TRBD2 covers 14 bases. Germline V gene sequence: CDR1 SGHNT, CDR2 YYREEE (reference sequence). V dropped 3 bases and J dropped 8; count of bases not matched to a gene: 9. The CDR3 loop spans 17 amino acids. In nucleotides, the CDR3 is TGTGCCAGCAGCTCTCCGACTAGCGGGAGGGCCACAGGGGAGCTGTTTTTT. Translated, it gives CASSSPTSGRATGELFF. The complete variable domain, with remaining parts taken from reference TRBV5-4 and TRBJ2-2, reads ETGVTQSPTHLIKTRGQQVTLRCSSQSGHNTVSWYQQALGQGPQFIFQYYREEENGRGNFPPRFSGLQFPNYSSELNVNALELDDSALYLCASSSPTSGRATGELFFGEGSRLTVL.

In this sample, this clone turned up a few times. This chain joins TRBV19 and TRBJ1-2; 7 bases align to TRBD1. This CDR3 is 14 amino acids long. Germline CDR1 LNHDA, CDR2 SQIVND (reference sequence). Trimming at V came to 6 bases and at J to 4 bases, leaving 8 bases not matched to a gene. The CDR3 loop is CASRATGLTYGYTF. In nucleotides, the CDR3 is TGTGCCAGTAGAGCGACAGGGCTTACCTATGGCTACACCTTC. Looking up the rest from reference TRBV19 and TRBJ1-2 gives the full variable domain: DGGITQSPKYLFRKEGQNVTLSCEQNLNHDAMYWYRQDPGQGLRLIYYSQIVNDFQKGDIAEGYSVSREKKESFPLTVTSAQKNPTAFYLCASRATGLTYGYTFGSGTRLTVV.

The chain uses TRBV28 and TRBJ2-3; a weak D match, TRBD1 (6 bases). In germline, CDR1 is MDHEN, CDR2 SYDVKM. This CDR3 is built from 14 residues. The V end was cut by 3 bases, the J end by 2 bases, with 9 bases between. The CDR3 loop reads CASSLRQDTDTQYF. In DNA form, the CDR3 reads TGTGCCAGCAGTTTGAGACAGGACACAGATACGCAGTATTTT.

This chain uses TRBV29-1 with TRBJ1-5; maybe TRBD1 (5 bases). The CDR3 covers 13 residues. V shed 4 bases and J shed 10 bases, with 17 bases lying between them. CDR1 and CDR2 (germline): SQVTM, ANQGSEA. In nucleotides, the CDR3 is TGCAGCGTTGTTACAGGCGGGGGTGGACCCCAGCATTTT. This translates into CSVVTGGGGPQHF. The entire variable domain, with the rest obtained from reference TRBV29-1 and TRBJ1-5, is as follows: SAVISQKPSRDICQRGTSLTIQCQVDSQVTMMFWYRQQPGQSLTLIATANQGSEATYESGFVIDKFPISRPNLTFSTLTVSNMSPEDSSIYLCSVVTGGGGPQHFGDGTRLSIL.

The chain combines TRBV5-8 with TRBJ2-7, with TRBD1 identical over 9 bases. CDR1 is SGHTS and CDR2 is YDEGEE in the germline V gene. Germline trimming cut 5 bases from V and 3 bases from J; bases unmatched to any gene: 3. The CDR3 length is 13 residues. This CDR3 reads CASRDRGSYEQYF. The CDR3 DNA sequence: TGTGCCAGCAGGGACAGGGGAAGCTACGAGCAGTACTTC.

V and J are TRBV14 and TRBJ1-1; D gene uncertain. The CDR3 covers 14 residues. Germline CDR1 and CDR2: SGHDN and FVKESK. V shed 0 bases and J shed 5 bases, with 10 bases lying between them. The CDR3 DNA reads as TGTGCCAGCAGCCAAGAAGCGGGGTGGACTGAAGCTTTCTTT. This encodes CASSQEAGWTEAFF.

V gene TRBV7-9 combines with J gene TRBJ1-1; 11 bases match TRBD1. The germline gives CDR1 SEHNR, CDR2 FQNEAQ (reference sequence). The CDR3 contains 15 residues. V lost 7 bases and J lost 4; bases outside the gene matches: 8. The CDR3 loop reads CASNGQGAWSTEAFF. The CDR3 DNA is TGTGCCAGCAATGGACAGGGGGCGTGGAGCACTGAAGCTTTCTTT. The full variable domain, completed using reference TRBV7-9 and TRBJ1-1, is DTGVSQNPRHKITKRGQNVTFRCDPISEHNRLYWYRQTLGQGPEFLTYFQNEAQLEKSRLLSDRFSAERPKGSFSTLEIQRTEQGDSAMYLCASNGQGAWSTEAFFGQGTRLTVV.

This chain links TRBV7-5 with TRBJ2-7; no check of the table's D call, TRBD1, against the DNA was made. TRBV7-5 is classified as a pseudogene. The CDR3 is 14 amino acids. CDR3: CVRSFDGGRGEQYF. In nucleotides, the CDR3 is TGTGTCAGAAGCTTCGATGGGGGCCGGGGTGAGCAGTACTTC.